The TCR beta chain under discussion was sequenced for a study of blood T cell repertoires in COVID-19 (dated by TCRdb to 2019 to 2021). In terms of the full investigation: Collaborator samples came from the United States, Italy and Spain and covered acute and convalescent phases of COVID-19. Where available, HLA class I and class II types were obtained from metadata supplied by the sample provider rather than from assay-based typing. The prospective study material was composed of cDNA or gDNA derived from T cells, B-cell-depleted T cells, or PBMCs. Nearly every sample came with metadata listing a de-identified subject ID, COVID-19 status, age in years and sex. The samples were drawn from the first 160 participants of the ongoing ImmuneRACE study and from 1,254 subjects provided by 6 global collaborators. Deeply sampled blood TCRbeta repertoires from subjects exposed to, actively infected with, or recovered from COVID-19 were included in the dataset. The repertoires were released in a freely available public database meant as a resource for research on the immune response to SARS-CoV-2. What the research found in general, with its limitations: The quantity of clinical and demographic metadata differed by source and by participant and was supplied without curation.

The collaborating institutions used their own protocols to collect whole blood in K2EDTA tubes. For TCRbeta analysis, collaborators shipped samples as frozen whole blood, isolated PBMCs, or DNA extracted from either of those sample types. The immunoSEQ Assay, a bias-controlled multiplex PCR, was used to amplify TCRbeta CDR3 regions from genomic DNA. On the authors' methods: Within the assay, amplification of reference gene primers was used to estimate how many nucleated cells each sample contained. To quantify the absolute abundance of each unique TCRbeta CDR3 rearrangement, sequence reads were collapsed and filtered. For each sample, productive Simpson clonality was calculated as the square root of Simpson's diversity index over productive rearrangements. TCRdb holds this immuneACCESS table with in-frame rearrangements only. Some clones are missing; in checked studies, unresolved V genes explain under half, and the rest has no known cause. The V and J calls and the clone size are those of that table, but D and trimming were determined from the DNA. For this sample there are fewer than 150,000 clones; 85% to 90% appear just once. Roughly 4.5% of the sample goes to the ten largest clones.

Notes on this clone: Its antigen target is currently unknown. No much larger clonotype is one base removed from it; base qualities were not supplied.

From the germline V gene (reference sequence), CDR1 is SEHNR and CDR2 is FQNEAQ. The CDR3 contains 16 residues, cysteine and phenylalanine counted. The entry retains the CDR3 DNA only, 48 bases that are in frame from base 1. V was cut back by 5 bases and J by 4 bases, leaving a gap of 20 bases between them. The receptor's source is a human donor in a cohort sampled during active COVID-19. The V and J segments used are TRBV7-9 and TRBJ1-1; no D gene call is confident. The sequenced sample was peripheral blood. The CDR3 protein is CASSKSSVNLGTEAFF. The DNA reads TGTGCCAGCAGCAAGAGTAGCGTGAACTTGGGCACTGAAGCTTTCTTT.